The 20 T cell receptor beta chains reported below all come from one sample, sequenced in a study of T cells in women clearing cervical HPV infection. Profiled with immunoSEQ multiplex PCR; TCRdb holds only in-frame clones, not every one. The table for this sample gives about 39,000 clones. Sequencing was performed on blood buffy coat. Receptor source: a woman aged 18 to 69 with a cervical HPV16 infection that either progressed to CIN3+ or cleared (not recorded which).

As regards this clone: The read falls 3 residues short of the CDR3 end, and the missing part is taken from the germline J gene. The rearrangement joins TRBV9 to TRBJ1-5; 9 bases map to TRBD1. The CDR3 totals 16 residues. Germline trimming cut 4 bases from V and 3 bases from J; bases unmatched to any gene: 8. The germline gives CDR1 SGDLS, CDR2 YYNGEE. CDR3 in amino acids: CASSRPGTGTNQPQHF. The part of the CDR3 DNA that was read is TGTGCCAGCAGCCGTCCCGGGACAGGGACCAATCAGCCC.

To note about this clone: From the germline J gene comes the end of the CDR3, since the read stops 3 residues before it. The gene calls are TRBV18 and TRBJ1-5; a weak D match, TRBD1 (5 bases). CDR1 is KGHSH, CDR2 LQKENI, per germline. CDR3 length: 13 amino acids. The V end lost 4 bases, the J end lost 4 bases, and 8 bases lay between the germline ends. CDR3 amino acids: CASSRGENQPQHF. Incomplete CDR3 DNA: TGTGCCAGCTCACGGGGGGAGAATCAGCCC.

Incomplete CDR3 DNA: TGTGCCAGTAGCGCAGACAGGGGATTATCCGGGGCCAACGTC. It encodes CASSADRGLSGANV. The CDR3 in its entirety is CASSADRGLSGANVLTF. The genes are TRBV19 and TRBJ2-6; 8 bases align to TRBD1. The sequenced fragment ends 3 residues before the CDR3 boundary, so the rest is inferred from the germline J gene. V was pared by 6 bases and J by 4 bases, with 11 bases of the junction left unmatched. In germline, CDR1 is LNHDA, CDR2 SQIVND (reference sequence). The CDR3 is 17 amino acids. Based on the CDR3 plus reference TRBV19 and TRBJ2-6, the full variable domain is DGGITQSPKYLFRKEGQNVTLSCEQNLNHDAMYWYRQDPGQGLRLIYYSQIVNDFQKGDIAEGYSVSREKKESFPLTVTSAQKNPTAFYLCASSADRGLSGANVLTFGAGSRLTVL.

Regarding this clone: The sequenced fragment ends 3 residues before the CDR3 boundary, so the rest is inferred from the germline J gene. V is TRBV20-1 and J is TRBJ2-2; a possible D gene is TRBD2 (7 bases). The CDR3 loop spans 15 amino acids. V lost 0 bases and J lost 6, with 14 bases in between. CDR1 is DFQATT and CDR2 is SNEGSKA in the germline V gene (reference sequence). The CDR3 here is CSARDQRGGAGELFF. The DNA read from the CDR3 is TGCAGTGCTAGAGATCAGAGGGGGGGAGCCGGGGAG.

In the case of this clone: The sequenced fragment ends 3 residues before the CDR3 boundary, so the rest is inferred from the germline J gene. V is TRBV5-5 and J is TRBJ1-1; D call uncertain. The length of the CDR3 is 14 residues. CDR1 is SGHKS and CDR2 is YYEKEE in the germline V gene (reference sequence). V lost 2 bases, J lost 5 bases, and 13 bases lay in between. CDR3 DNA, as far as it was read: TGTGCCAGCAGCTTTGCGGTTTTCGGGACTGAA. Its translation: CASSFAVFGTE. The full-length CDR3 reads as CASSFAVFGTEAFF.

As for this clone: Read data end 3 residues before the CDR3 end; the end is taken from the germline J gene. V gene TRBV20-1 combines with J gene TRBJ1-1; TRBD1 aligns across 12 bases. Germline CDR1 DFQATT, CDR2 SNEGSKA (reference sequence). The CDR3 covers 14 residues. The V and J ends lost 6 bases and 4 bases, in that order; junction bases with no gene match: 6. The covered CDR3 bases are TGCAGTGCGGACCGGGACAGGGGGCCCACTGAA. Its protein product is CSADRDRGPTE. In full, the CDR3 reads CSADRDRGPTEAFF.

In regard to this clone: Read coverage stops 3 residues before the CDR3 terminus; the germline J gene supplies the remainder. This chain uses TRBV29-1 with TRBJ2-1; D might be TRBD1 (6 bases). V was pared by 7 bases and J by 3 bases, with 13 bases between. Germline values: CDR1 SQVTM, CDR2 ANQGSEA. The CDR3 totals 13 residues. The CDR3 region is CSASGQSYNEQFF. Incomplete CDR3 DNA: TGCAGCGCCTCCGGACAGAGCTACAATGAG.

On this clone: The DNA ends 3 residues before the CDR3 does, and the rest of the CDR3 is filled in from the germline J gene. This rearrangement joins TRBV5-1 to TRBJ1-5; D is uncertain. Looked up from germline, CDR1 is SGHRS and CDR2 is YFSETQ. The CDR3 sequence is 17 residues long. Between the trimmed V and J ends, which lost 0 bases and 0 bases, there was a span of 13 bases. CDR3 amino acids: CASSLAEGGYSNQPQHF. The sequenced CDR3 bases are TGCGCCAGCAGCTTGGCCGAGGGTGGGTATAGCAATCAGCCC.

Note on this clone: The observed sequence ends 3 residues before the CDR3 terminus, with the missing tail filled in from the germline J gene. The chain has TRBV5-6 and TRBJ1-1; maybe TRBD1 (5 bases). The germline V gene has CDR1 SGHDT and CDR2 YYEEEE. This CDR3 has 15 amino acids. V lost 0 bases and J 4 bases, leaving 13 bases between the germline ends. The CDR3 here is CASSLGPGSRTEAFF. CDR3 DNA, as far as it was read: TGTGCCAGCAGCTTGGGCCCAGGGTCTCGCACTGAA. The full variable domain, with the rest looked up from reference TRBV5-6 and TRBJ1-1, is DAGVTQSPTHLIKTRGQQVTLRCSPKSGHDTVSWYQQALGQGPQFIFQYYEEEERQRGNFPDRFSGHQFPNYSSELNVNALLLGDSALYLCASSLGPGSRTEAFFGQGTRLTVV.

CDR3 loop: CASSPDDKPSSYEQYF. The sequenced CDR3 bases are TGTGCCAGCAGCCCAGATGACAAGCCCAGCTCCTACGAG. The chain couples TRBV13 to TRBJ2-7; D uncertain. The sequence runs out 3 residues before the end of the CDR3; the remainder is reconstructed from the germline J gene. Germline CDR1 and CDR2: PRHDT and FYEKMQ (reference sequence). V lost 5 bases and J 0 bases, leaving 17 bases between the germline ends. The CDR3 loop spans 16 amino acids. Drawing the rest from reference TRBV13 and TRBJ2-7, the complete variable domain is AAGVIQSPRHLIKEKRETATLKCYPIPRHDTVYWYQQGPGQDPQFLISFYEKMQSDKGSIPDRFSAQQFSDYHSELNMSSLELGDSALYFCASSPDDKPSSYEQYFGPGTRLTVT.

CDR3 DNA (partial): TGTGCCAGCAGTGACCAGCCCCGGACAGGCGGGACCCTCTACGAG. The encoded protein is CASSDQPRTGGTLYE. The whole CDR3 protein reads CASSDQPRTGGTLYEQYF. The J gene is TRBJ2-7, the V gene TRBV6-4; D might be TRBD1 (7 bases). The CDR3 end lies 3 residues beyond the end of the read and is filled in from the germline J gene. The CDR3 sequence is 18 residues long. Per germline, CDR1 MRHNA and CDR2 SNTAGT. V was clipped by 2 bases and J by 3 bases, with 23 bases between them.

The CDR3 bases that were read are TGTGCCAGCAGCTTGGCCCGGACAGGGGGCAGAGAGACC. Its translation is CASSLARTGGRET. The CDR3 in full is CASSLARTGGRETQYF. V usage is TRBV5-4 and J usage is TRBJ2-5; TRBD1 aligns across 11 bases. The CDR3 end lies 3 residues beyond the end of the read and is filled in from the germline J gene. Germline assignment: CDR1 SGHNT and CDR2 YYREEE (reference sequence). Trimming cost V 0 bases and J 4 bases; bases outside gene matches: 5. CDR3 length: 16 amino acids.

Regarding this clone: The sequence runs out 3 residues before the end of the CDR3; the remainder is reconstructed from the germline J gene. The genes are TRBV12-3 or TRBV12-4 and TRBJ2-1; TRBD2 matches at 10 bases. This CDR3 spans 15 amino acids. V trimming: 4 bases; J trimming: 6 bases; junction bases outside the gene matches: 6. Partial CDR3 DNA: TGTGCCAGCAGTTCCCTAGCGGGGGTTACCAATGAG. This gives the protein CASSSLAGVTNE. From start to end, the CDR3 is CASSSLAGVTNEQFF.

For this clone: The CDR3 end falls 3 residues outside the read, so it is completed with the germline J gene. The rearrangement links TRBV14 to TRBJ1-2; 9 bases line up with TRBD1. The germline gives CDR1 SGHDN, CDR2 FVKESK. This CDR3 is built from 16 residues. Here the CDR3 reads CASSQARGTGRGGYTF. The sequenced CDR3 bases are TGTGCCAGCAGCCAAGCTCGGGGGACAGGGCGAGGGGGC.

As for this clone: The read gets to within 3 residues of the CDR3 end, and the germline J gene fills in the rest. The V call is TRBV7-8, the J call TRBJ1-4; D remains ambiguous. From germline, CDR1 is SGHVS and CDR2 FQNEAQ. The CDR3 length is 16 residues. Trimming stripped 5 bases from V and 0 bases from J, with 13 bases between. Partial CDR3 DNA: TGTGCCAGCAGCCCTCGAGGTGAAGCAACTAATGAAAAA. It encodes CASSPRGEATNEK. The CDR3 as a whole reads CASSPRGEATNEKLFF.

CDR3 residues: CSVEVPGSGNTIYF. The CDR3 bases that were read are TGCAGCGTTGAAGTGCCCGGGTCTGGAAACACC. The chain uses TRBV29-1 and TRBJ1-3; D gene unclear. Read coverage stops 3 residues before the CDR3 terminus; the germline J gene supplies the remainder. The CDR3 runs 14 residues. Germline V CDR1 and CDR2: SQVTM, ANQGSEA. Trimming left V 1 base short and J 1 base short, with 8 bases between.

About this clone itself: Read data end 3 residues before the CDR3 end; the end is taken from the germline J gene. The chain recombines TRBV18 with TRBJ2-6, with 14 bases identical to TRBD2. The trim removed 5 bases at V and 2 bases at J, leaving 11 bases unmatched. The CDR3 extends over 20 amino acids. Germline CDR1 and CDR2: KGHSH and LQKENI. The CDR3: CASSSIEGLAGVAGANVLTF. The sequenced part of the CDR3 DNA is TGTGCCAGCTCATCAATAGAGGGACTAGCGGGGGTGGCTGGGGCCAACGTC.

The CDR3 loop reads CASSFRGTDTQYF. The CDR3 DNA, read in part, is TGCGCCAGCAGCTTCAGGGGCACAGATACG. The chain links TRBV5-1 to TRBJ2-3, with D maybe TRBD1 (5 bases). The CDR3 is cut off 3 residues early in the read; its end comes from the germline J gene. The CDR3 spans 13 residues. Trimming pared 2 bases from V and 1 base from J, leaving 5 bases between. Germline CDR1 and CDR2: SGHRS and YFSETQ. The whole variable domain, remainder taken from reference TRBV5-1 and TRBJ2-3, is KAGVTQTPRYLIKTRGQQVTLSCSPISGHRSVSWYQQTPGQGLQFLFEYFSETQRNKGNFPGRFSGRQFSNSRSEMNVSTLELGDSALYLCASSFRGTDTQYFGPGTRLTVL.

About this clone: The read ends 3 residues early relative to the CDR3; the germline J gene fills the gap. The chain carries TRBV5-6 and TRBJ1-2; unclear D gene. This CDR3 spans 13 amino acids. Germline V CDR1 and CDR2: SGHDT, YYEEEE. V lost 10 bases and J 2 bases, leaving 15 bases between the germline ends. Incomplete CDR3 DNA: TGTGCCTCCTACATTTCGGGGAACTATGGC. Its translation: CASYISGNYG. The CDR3 reads in full as CASYISGNYGYTF.

In regard to this clone: The CDR3 goes on 3 residues after the read ends, and that part is filled in from the germline J gene. V usage is TRBV2 and J usage is TRBJ2-3; 9 bases are shared with TRBD2. The junction had 7 bases not matched to a gene; V was cut back by 4 bases and J by 2 bases. The CDR3 sequence is 16 residues long. Germline CDR1 is SNHLY and CDR2 is FYNNEI. CDR3 bases read: TGTGCCAGCAGTGTGACTATAGCGGGGGCCACAGATACG. Encoded protein: CASSVTIAGATDT. The entire CDR3 is CASSVTIAGATDTQYF.